This TCR gamma chain was profiled in a study of intestinal T cells in coeliac disease (dated by TCRdb to the early 2020s). With regard to the full study: In the TRG cohort, coeliac patients were much younger than controls, with a mean age of 16.0 years compared with 45 to 55 years. A second, larger TCR-gamma (TRG) cohort comprised duodenal biopsies from some 36 coeliac disease patients and some 20 non-coeliac controls. The TCR-delta (TRD) cohort included duodenal biopsies from about eleven coeliac disease patients and about eleven non-coeliac controls.

General study outcomes and caveats: Clustering based on TRG put 51 of 54 biopsies (about 94%) in the right class, and the reported leave-one-out accuracy was about 87%. TRD kmer-based clustering correctly classified all 20 or so biopsies in training, with a reported leave-one-out accuracy of about 90%. It was not possible to tell repeated CDR3 amino acid sequences apart from PCR duplicates. A significant age difference was observed between coeliac and control groups, although significant classification was not yielded by an age-split analysis. FFPE-derived DNA was found to be relatively degraded, and loss of a proportion of TCR sequences in each sample was likely caused by this degradation.

Genomic DNA was extracted with the QIAamp DNA FFPE tissue kit from ten 5-um FFPE scrolls per case. To test whether coeliac disease can be classified from the TCR repertoire, the study used fully anonymised formalin-fixed paraffin-embedded duodenal biopsies that were not needed for diagnosis. The controls had no clinical or histological suspicion of coeliac disease and had upper endoscopy for reflux, dyspepsia or gastritis. The library was generated by multiplex PCR. Reads for this sample came from an Ion Torrent PGM. The LymphoTrack kit, which has primers carrying Illumina adapters, was used to amplify TRG repertoires from about 180 ng of biopsy DNA. After purification with AMPure XP beads and quantification on a 2100 Bioanalyzer, the TRG amplicons were pooled in equimolar amounts. An Ion PGM instrument was used to sequence the TRG libraries. In the source study's methods: FastX discarded any read in which over 10% of nucleotides had a quality score below the third quartile for that patient. Reads were aligned with IMGT/HighV-QUEST to assign V, D and J genes, identify CDR3 regions and assess functionality. Sequences were converted to amino acids, and every sequence predicted to be non-functional was removed. CDR3s were split into kmers with and without positional annotation, PCA was performed on kmer frequencies, and samples were clustered using all 1023 combinations of PCs 1-10. Classification was validated by leave-one-out cross-validation, in which parameters were re-optimised on the remaining samples each time. Using the vegan R package, Shannon diversity was calculated from repeated random subsamples whose size matched the lowest read count. TCRdb recomputed clones from the public reads with CATT; identical DNA rows were then combined. TCRdb's processing, not the authors', yielded these V and J calls. Across this sample there are around 230 gamma-chain clones, with around 63% seen only once. Together, the top ten hold approximately 80% of the sample.

V has 2 bases trimmed and J has 4 bases trimmed; junction bases matching no gene number 2. Measured from the cysteine to the phenylalanine, the CDR3 is 13 residues long. The entry retains the CDR3 DNA only, 39 bases that are in frame from base 1. Worth noting for this clone: There is no known antigen for this receptor. Base qualities are not provided; no much larger clone lies one nucleotide away.

This clonotype originated in a human donor who served as a control with a normal duodenal biopsy, not a healthy volunteer. This receptor chain uses TRGV11 and TRGJ1 or TRGJ2. TRGV11 is recorded as an ORF, its role being uncertain. The sample was a duodenal biopsy. The CDR3 reads CACWIRLYYKKLF. The nucleotide sequence reads as follows: TGTGCCTGCTGGATTAGGCTGTATTATAAGAAACTCTTT.